This is a list of T cell receptor beta chains from one sample in a study of human T cells and chemical hapten exposure. TCRdb reprocessed the RACE reads with MiXCR, giving one entry per CDR3 protein. The top ten hold about 8% of the sample, which has about 340,000 distinct CDR3 sequences, around 7% seen once. Sequenced material: whole blood, taken in connection with sensitization to the hapten diphenylcyclopropenone (DPC). These receptors came from a young woman with alopecia areata. Some clones in this sample may be carry-over from other donors' samples. The CDR3 runs from the conserved cysteine through the conserved F or W. D genes are given only for firm matches. Part of the rows lack a size; the others show once, few, many or a class for expanded clones.

>TRBV10-3|TRBJ2-7|NA|many
TGTGCCATCAGTGGGGACCGACACTCCTACGAGCAGTACTTC
CAISGDRHSYEQYF
>TRBV18|TRBJ1-5|NA|NA
TGTGCCAGCTCACCACCGTCTGGGACACAAAATCAGCCCCAGCATTTT
CASSPPSGTQNQPQHF
>TRBV20-1|TRBJ2-3|NA|many
TGCAGTGCCCCGGAAATCACAGATACGCAGTATTTT
CSAPEITDTQYF
>TRBV6-1|TRBJ1-1|NA|few
TGTGCCAGCAGCGGATCACACCTCCAGAACACTGAAGCTTTCTTT
CASSGSHLQNTEAFF
>TRBV28|TRBJ2-2|NA|few
TGTGCCAGCAGGATAATACCCGGGGAGCTGTTTTTT
CASRIIPGELFF
>TRBV25-1|TRBJ2-1|TRBD1|NA
TGTGCCAGCAGTGTCGGACAGGGCGGCAATGAGCAGTTCTTC
CASSVGQGGNEQFF
>TRBV18|TRBJ1-2|TRBD1|few
TGTGCCAGCTCCCCCGTCCCAGGGGGAAACTATGGCTACACCTTC
CASSPVPGGNYGYTF
>TRBV7-2|TRBJ2-7|NA|many
TGTGCCAGCAGCTTATGGCACAGCTCCTACGAGCAGTACTTC
CASSLWHSSYEQYF
>TRBV5-1|TRBJ2-7|TRBD1|few
TGCGCCAGCAGCTGGGACAGGAAGACCGGCGAGCAGTACTTC
CASSWDRKTGEQYF
>TRBV5-1|TRBJ1-5|NA|NA
TGCGCCAGCAGGGACGAGGGGAGCAATCAGCCCCAGCATTTT
CASRDEGSNQPQHF
>TRBV5-1|TRBJ1-2|NA|NA
TGCGCCAGCAGCTTAACGGCAGGGGATAATGGCTACACCTTC
CASSLTAGDNGYTF
>TRBV3-1|TRBJ2-5|NA|few
TGTGCCAGCAGCCTGATTCTAGGGTCCCAAGAGACCCAGTACTTC
CASSLILGSQETQYF
>TRBV20-1|TRBJ2-1|NA|few
TGCAGTGCTAGAGGGACAGTCTCCTACAATGAGCAGTTCTTC
CSARGTVSYNEQFF
>TRBV24-1|TRBJ1-4|TRBD1|NA
TGTGCCACCAGTCCCGGGACAGCGACTAATGAAAAACTGTTTTTT
CATSPGTATNEKLFF
>TRBV5-7|TRBJ1-5|NA|NA
TGTGCCAGCAGCTTGGTGGCAGGGCGGCATCAGCCCCAGCATTTT
CASSLVAGRHQPQHF
>TRBV7-2|TRBJ1-4|NA|many
TGTGCCAGCAGCCGATTCTCCGGGGCAACTAATGAAAAACTGTTTTTT
CASSRFSGATNEKLFF
>TRBV9|TRBJ1-2|NA|NA
TGTGCCAGCTACCGGACGGCCGATGGCTACACCTTC
CASYRTADGYTF
>TRBV5-6|TRBJ2-7|NA|many
TGTGCCAGCAGCTCCTCCCACGGTTGGGGGACCTACGAGCAGTACTTC
CASSSSHGWGTYEQYF
>TRBV5-1|TRBJ1-1|TRBD1|NA
TGCGCCAGCAGCTTGTGGGGGACAGGGGGCACTGAAGCTTTCTTT
CASSLWGTGGTEAFF
>TRBV6-6|TRBJ2-1|TRBD2|many
TGTGCCAGCAGTCCTCGGTTAGCGGGGGACCACAATGAGCAGTTCTTC
CASSPRLAGDHNEQFF
>TRBV6-6|TRBJ2-3|TRBD2|many
TGTGCCAGCTCACCACCGGGGGGAGATACGCAGTATTTT
CASSPPGGDTQYF
>TRBV6-6|TRBJ1-1|NA|many
TGTGCCATCCAGGCAGGGAAGGACCAAAAAGCTTTCTTT
CAIQAGKDQKAFF